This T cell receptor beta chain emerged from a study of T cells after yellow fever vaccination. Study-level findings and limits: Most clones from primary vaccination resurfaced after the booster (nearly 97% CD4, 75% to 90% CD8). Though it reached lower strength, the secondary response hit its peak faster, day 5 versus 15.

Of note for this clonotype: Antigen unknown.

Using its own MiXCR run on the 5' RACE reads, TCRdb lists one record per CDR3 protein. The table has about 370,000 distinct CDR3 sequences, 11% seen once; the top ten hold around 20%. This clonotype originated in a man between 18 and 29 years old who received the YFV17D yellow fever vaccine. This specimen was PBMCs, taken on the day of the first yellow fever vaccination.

The DNA for the CDR3 is TGTGCCTGGAGCCTGATCCAAGAGACCCAGTACTTC. Amino acid sequence: CAWSLIQETQYF. The V gene is TRBV30, the J gene TRBJ2-5; unclear D gene. Germline CDR1 is GTSNPN and CDR2 is SVGIG (reference sequence). The CDR3 is 12 residues long. Trimming left V 3 bases short and J 1 base short, with 6 bases between.